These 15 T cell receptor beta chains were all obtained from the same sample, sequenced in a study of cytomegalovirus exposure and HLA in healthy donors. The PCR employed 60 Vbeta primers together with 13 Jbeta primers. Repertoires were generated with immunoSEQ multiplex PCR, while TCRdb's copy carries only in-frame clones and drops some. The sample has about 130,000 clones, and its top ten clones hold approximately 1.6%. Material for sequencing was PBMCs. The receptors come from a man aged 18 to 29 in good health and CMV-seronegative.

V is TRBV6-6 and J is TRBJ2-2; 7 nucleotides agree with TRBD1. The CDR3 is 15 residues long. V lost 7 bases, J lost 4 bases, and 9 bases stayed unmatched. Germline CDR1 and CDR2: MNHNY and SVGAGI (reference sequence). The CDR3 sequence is CASTSDREPTGELFF. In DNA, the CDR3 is TGTGCCAGCACTTCAGACAGGGAACCCACCGGGGAGCTGTTTTTT.

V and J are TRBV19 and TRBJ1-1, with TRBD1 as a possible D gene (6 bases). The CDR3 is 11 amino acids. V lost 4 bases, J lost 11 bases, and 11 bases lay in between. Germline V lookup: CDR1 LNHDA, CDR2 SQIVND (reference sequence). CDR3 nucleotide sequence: TGTGCCAGTAGTACTTACAGGGCTGCTTTCTTT. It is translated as CASSTYRAAFF.

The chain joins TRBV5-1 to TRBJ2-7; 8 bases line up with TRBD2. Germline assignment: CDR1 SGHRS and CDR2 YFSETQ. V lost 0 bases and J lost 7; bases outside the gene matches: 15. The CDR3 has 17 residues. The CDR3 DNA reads TGCGCCAGCAGCTTGGGCCGTGGACTAGCCGTAGAAGTGGAGCAGTACTTC. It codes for CASSLGRGLAVEVEQYF.

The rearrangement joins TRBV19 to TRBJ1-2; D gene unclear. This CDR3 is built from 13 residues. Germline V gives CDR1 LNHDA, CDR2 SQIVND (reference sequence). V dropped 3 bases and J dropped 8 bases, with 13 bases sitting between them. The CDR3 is CASSMSQYPGYTF. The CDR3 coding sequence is TGTGCCAGTAGTATGTCCCAGTACCCAGGCTACACCTTC. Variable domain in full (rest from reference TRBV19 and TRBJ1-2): DGGITQSPKYLFRKEGQNVTLSCEQNLNHDAMYWYRQDPGQGLRLIYYSQIVNDFQKGDIAEGYSVSREKKESFPLTVTSAQKNPTAFYLCASSMSQYPGYTFGSGTRLTVV.

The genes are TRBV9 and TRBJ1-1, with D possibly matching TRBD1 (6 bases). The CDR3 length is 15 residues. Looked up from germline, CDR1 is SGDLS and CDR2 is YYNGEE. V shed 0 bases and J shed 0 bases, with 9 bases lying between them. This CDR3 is CASSVGGQLNTEAFF. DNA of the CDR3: TGTGCCAGCAGCGTAGGCGGACAGTTGAACACTGAAGCTTTCTTT.

The CDR3 region has the DNA TGTGCCAGCAGCGACTCCGGGACTAGCGGCTCCTACGAGCAGTACTTC. It encodes CASSDSGTSGSYEQYF. The chain employs TRBV7-9 and TRBJ2-7; TRBD2 aligns across 11 bases. The V and J ends lost 5 bases and 0 bases, in that order; junction bases with no gene match: 6. There are 16 residues in the CDR3. CDR1 is SEHNR and CDR2 is FQNEAQ in the germline V gene (reference sequence). Complete variable domain (other parts from reference TRBV7-9 and TRBJ2-7): DTGVSQNPRHKITKRGQNVTFRCDPISEHNRLYWYRQTLGQGPEFLTYFQNEAQLEKSRLLSDRFSAERPKGSFSTLEIQRTEQGDSAMYLCASSDSGTSGSYEQYFGPGTRLTVT.

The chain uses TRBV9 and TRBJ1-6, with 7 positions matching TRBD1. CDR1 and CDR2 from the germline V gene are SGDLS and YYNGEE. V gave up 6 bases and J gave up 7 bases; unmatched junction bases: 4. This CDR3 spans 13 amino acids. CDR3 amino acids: CASNRGKNSPLHF. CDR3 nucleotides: TGTGCCAGCAACAGGGGTAAAAATTCACCCCTCCACTTT.

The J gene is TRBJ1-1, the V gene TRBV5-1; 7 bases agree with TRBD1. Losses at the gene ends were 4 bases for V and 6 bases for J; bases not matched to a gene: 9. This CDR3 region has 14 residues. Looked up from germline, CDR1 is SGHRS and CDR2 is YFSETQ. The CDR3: CASSLGQLAPEAFF. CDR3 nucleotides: TGCGCCAGCAGCCTGGGACAGTTGGCTCCTGAAGCTTTCTTT. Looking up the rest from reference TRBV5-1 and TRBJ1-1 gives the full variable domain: KAGVTQTPRYLIKTRGQQVTLSCSPISGHRSVSWYQQTPGQGLQFLFEYFSETQRNKGNFPGRFSGRQFSNSRSEMNVSTLELGDSALYLCASSLGQLAPEAFFGQGTRLTVV.

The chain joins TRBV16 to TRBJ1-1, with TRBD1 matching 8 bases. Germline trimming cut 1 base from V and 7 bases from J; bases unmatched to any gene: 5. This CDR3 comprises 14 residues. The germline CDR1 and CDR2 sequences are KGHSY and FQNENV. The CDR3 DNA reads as TGTGCCAGCAGCCAATGGACAGGGTTAAGTGAAGCTTTCTTT. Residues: CASSQWTGLSEAFF.

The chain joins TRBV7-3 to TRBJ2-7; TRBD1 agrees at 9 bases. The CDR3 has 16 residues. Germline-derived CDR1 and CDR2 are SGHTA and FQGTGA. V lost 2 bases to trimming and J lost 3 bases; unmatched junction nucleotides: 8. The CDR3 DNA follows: TGTGCCAGCAGCTTATCGCCCCCGGACAGGGGCTACGAGCAGTACTTC. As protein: CASSLSPPDRGYEQYF.

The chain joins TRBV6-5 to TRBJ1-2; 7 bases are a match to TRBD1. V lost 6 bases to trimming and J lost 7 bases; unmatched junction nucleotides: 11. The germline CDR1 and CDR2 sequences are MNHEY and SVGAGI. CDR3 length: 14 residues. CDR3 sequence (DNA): TGTGCCAGCAGCCCCCGGGACAGTCCTTTTGGCTACACCTTC. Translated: CASSPRDSPFGYTF.

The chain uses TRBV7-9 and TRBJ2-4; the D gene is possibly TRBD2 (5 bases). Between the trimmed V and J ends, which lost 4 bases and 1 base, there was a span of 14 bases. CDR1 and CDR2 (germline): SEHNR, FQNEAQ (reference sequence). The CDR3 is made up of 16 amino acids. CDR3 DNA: TGTGCCAGCAGCTATTCTCCCTGGGAGGCCAAAAACATTCAGTACTTC. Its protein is CASSYSPWEAKNIQYF. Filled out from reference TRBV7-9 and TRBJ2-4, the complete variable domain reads DTGVSQNPRHKITKRGQNVTFRCDPISEHNRLYWYRQTLGQGPEFLTYFQNEAQLEKSRLLSDRFSAERPKGSFSTLEIQRTEQGDSAMYLCASSYSPWEAKNIQYFGAGTRLSVL.

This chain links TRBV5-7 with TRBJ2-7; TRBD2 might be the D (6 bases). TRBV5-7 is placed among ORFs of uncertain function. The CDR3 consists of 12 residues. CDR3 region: CPKGGAPYEQYF. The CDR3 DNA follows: TGTCCGAAGGGCGGGGCCCCTTACGAGCAGTACTTC.

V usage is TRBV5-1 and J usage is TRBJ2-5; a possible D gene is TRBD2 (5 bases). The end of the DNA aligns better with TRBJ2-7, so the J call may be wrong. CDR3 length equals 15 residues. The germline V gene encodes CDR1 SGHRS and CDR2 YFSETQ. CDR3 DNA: TGCGCCAGCAGCTTGGTGCCCTTTTCGGGAAACGAGCAGTACTTC. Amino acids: CASSLVPFSGNEQYF.

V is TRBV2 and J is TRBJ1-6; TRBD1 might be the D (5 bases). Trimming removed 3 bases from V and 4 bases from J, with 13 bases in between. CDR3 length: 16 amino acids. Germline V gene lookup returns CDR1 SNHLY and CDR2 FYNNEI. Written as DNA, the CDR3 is TGTGCCAGCAGTGAGGGCAGGGCACCTTATAATTCACCCCTCCACTTT. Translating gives CASSEGRAPYNSPLHF.